The T cell receptor beta chain described here comes from a study of control samples from healthy donors and cancer patients. The assay was immunoSEQ multiplex PCR, and TCRdb's table has in-frame clones only and misses some. The table shows just over 150,000 clones, with 94% occurring only once. Germline V gene lookup returns CDR1 LGHDT and CDR2 YNNKEL (reference sequence). This CDR3 has 16 amino acids. The trim removed 1 base at V and 3 bases at J, leaving 8 bases unmatched. Sequencing was carried out using blood. The rearrangement uses TRBV3-1 (or the pseudogene TRBV3-2) and TRBJ2-7; 8 bases align to TRBD1. This clonotype was sampled from a woman in her thirties or forties in good health. The CDR3 spells CASSQGTGNFGYEQYF. In DNA, the CDR3 is TGTGCCAGCAGCCAAGGGACAGGGAATTTTGGCTACGAGCAGTACTTC.